The clone carrying this TCR beta chain was detected many times. The antigen is unknown. The sample comes from a study of spatial heterogeneity in lung cancer. Study-level findings and limits: Whereas they appeared in blood less at follow-up, ubiquitous expanded tumor TCRs appeared there more at resection.

Time point reported: sample taken at primary tumor resection. Whole RNA, isolated from tumor, nontumor lung or frozen PBMC, was sequenced without prior sorting. Patients with untreated early-stage non-small cell lung cancer, numbering 55 to 80, were the donors. Per germline, CDR1 DFQATT and CDR2 SNEGSKA (reference sequence). This CDR3 region has 15 residues. V shed 0 bases, J shed 2 bases, and the junction held 2 bases outside the gene matches. A unique molecular identifier was carried by every single TCR cDNA molecule. TCRdb redid the calling of the 5' RACE reads with MiXCR, one entry per CDR3 protein. Here the sample spans 45,000 to 65,000 distinct CDR3 sequences, around 6.7% being singletons.

The J gene is TRBJ2-1, the V gene TRBV20-1, with 9 bases that match TRBD2. The origin of this receptor is a female donor with early-stage non-small cell lung cancer. The material sequenced was PBMCs, taken at surgery. The CDR3 here is CSARDSSGAYNEQFF. Here the CDR3 DNA reads TGCAGTGCTAGAGATTCTAGCGGGGCCTACAATGAGCAGTTCTTC.